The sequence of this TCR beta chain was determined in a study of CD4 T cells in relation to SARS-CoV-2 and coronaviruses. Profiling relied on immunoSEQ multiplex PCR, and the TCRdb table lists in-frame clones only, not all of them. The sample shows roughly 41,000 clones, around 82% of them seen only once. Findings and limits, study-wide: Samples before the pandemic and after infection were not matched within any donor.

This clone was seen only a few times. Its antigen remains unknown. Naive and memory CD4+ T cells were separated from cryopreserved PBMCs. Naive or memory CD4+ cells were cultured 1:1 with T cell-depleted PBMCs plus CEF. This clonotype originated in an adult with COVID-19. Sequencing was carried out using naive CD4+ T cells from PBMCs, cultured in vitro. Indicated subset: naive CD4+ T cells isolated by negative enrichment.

CDR3 sequence: CASIRAAVEEQYF. The CDR3 DNA reads as TGTGCCAGCATTCGAGCGGCTGTGGAAGAGCAGTACTTC. The chain is built from TRBV5-8 and TRBJ2-7; tentative D call: TRBD2 (5 bases). This CDR3 spans 13 amino acids. In germline, CDR1 is SGHTS, CDR2 YDEGEE. V lost 6 bases and J lost 7, with 17 bases in between.